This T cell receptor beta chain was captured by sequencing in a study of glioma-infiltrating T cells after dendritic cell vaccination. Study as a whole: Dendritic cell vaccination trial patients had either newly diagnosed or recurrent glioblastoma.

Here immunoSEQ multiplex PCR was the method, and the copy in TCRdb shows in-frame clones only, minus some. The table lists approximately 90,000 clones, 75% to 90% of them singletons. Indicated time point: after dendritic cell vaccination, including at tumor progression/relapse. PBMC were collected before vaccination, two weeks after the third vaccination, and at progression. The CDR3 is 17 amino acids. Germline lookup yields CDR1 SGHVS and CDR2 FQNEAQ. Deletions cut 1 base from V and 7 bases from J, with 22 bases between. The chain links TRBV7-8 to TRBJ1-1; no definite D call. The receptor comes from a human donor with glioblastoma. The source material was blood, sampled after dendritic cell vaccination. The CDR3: CASSLDFLTRLTVEAFF. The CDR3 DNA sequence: TGTGCCAGCAGCTTAGATTTCTTGACACGATTAACGGTTGAAGCTTTCTTT.